What follows describes a single T cell receptor (beta chain). The germline gives CDR1 SGHTA, CDR2 FQGNSA. This CDR3 has 13 amino acids. V was trimmed by 1 base and J by 10 bases, leaving 13 bases between them. This entry is derived from a study of blood T cell repertoires in COVID-19. In the study overall: Acute and convalescent COVID-19 specimens originated in the United States, Italy and Spain. In each case, the material was cDNA or gDNA derived from T cells, B-cell-depleted T cells, or PBMCs.

Original handling: For nucleated cells, counts were estimated from reference gene primer amplification. Clones were sequenced by immunoSEQ multiplex PCR, and TCRdb holds only the in-frame ones, with some missing. Clonal size and the V and J genes are those of that table, whereas D and trimming came from the DNA. In the table there are roughly 100,000 clones, approximately 90% of which are singletons. Enrolment of Seattle patients took place during active infection, and they were followed longitudinally. The sample consisted of peripheral blood. The source of this sequence is a woman in her forties or fifties with COVID-19, enrolled during active disease. The chain uses TRBV7-2 and TRBJ1-1, with D possibly matching TRBD1 (5 bases). Here the CDR3 reads CASSLGLQDSAFF. CDR3 in DNA: TGTGCCAGCAGCTTAGGTTTACAGGATTCAGCTTTCTTT.